Listed below are T cell receptor beta chains from one sample, sequenced in a study of blood T cell repertoires in COVID-19. Clones were sequenced by immunoSEQ multiplex PCR, and TCRdb holds only the in-frame ones, with some missing. The sample consists of around 290,000 clones, approximately 89% of them appearing once. The specimen was peripheral blood. These receptors were obtained from a woman aged 25 to 39 with COVID-19, enrolled during active disease. CDR3s include the opening cysteine and the closing phenylalanine or tryptophan. The D gene is left open where the match is weak. Clone size is not always given. Where it is, it says once, few, many or a class for expanded clones.

d_gene: TRBD2; v_gene: TRBV19; j_gene: TRBJ2-7; abundance: -; CDR3nt: TGTGCCAGTAGTAGAACGGGACTAGCGGGAGCCTACGAGCAGTACTTC; CDR3aa: CASSRTGLAGAYEQYF
d_gene: TRBD1; v_gene: TRBV19; j_gene: TRBJ1-3; abundance: -; CDR3nt: TGTGCCAGTGGGGACAGGACGGTTTCTGGAAACACCATATATTTT; CDR3aa: CASGDRTVSGNTIYF
d_gene: TRBD1; v_gene: TRBV19; j_gene: TRBJ2-1; abundance: -; CDR3nt: TGTGCCAGTAGCGATCTCGGACAGGGACGATACAATGAGCAGTTCTTC; CDR3aa: CASSDLGQGRYNEQFF
d_gene: -; v_gene: TRBV6-5; j_gene: TRBJ2-7; abundance: -; CDR3nt: TGTGCCAGCTCCCAGAACTACGAGCAGTACTTC; CDR3aa: CASSQNYEQYF
d_gene: -; v_gene: TRBV5-4; j_gene: TRBJ1-3; abundance: -; CDR3nt: TGTGCCAGCAGCTACGACACCAACTCTGGAAACACCATATATTTT; CDR3aa: CASSYDTNSGNTIYF
d_gene: -; v_gene: TRBV25-1; j_gene: TRBJ1-5; abundance: -; CDR3nt: TGTGCCAGCAGTGAATGGGGGGAGAGACAGCCCCAGCATTTT; CDR3aa: CASSEWGERQPQHF
d_gene: TRBD2; v_gene: TRBV10-1; j_gene: TRBJ2-2; abundance: -; CDR3nt: TGCGCCAGCACCCAACTAGCGGACACCGGGGAGCTGTTTTTT; CDR3aa: CASTQLADTGELFF
d_gene: -; v_gene: TRBV11-2; j_gene: TRBJ2-2; abundance: -; CDR3nt: TGTGCCAGCCTCCCTGCGACCGGGGAGCTGTTTTTT; CDR3aa: CASLPATGELFF
d_gene: -; v_gene: TRBV5-8; j_gene: TRBJ2-1; abundance: -; CDR3nt: TGTGCCAGCAGCCCACTTACAGATGAGCAGTTCTTC; CDR3aa: CASSPLTDEQFF
d_gene: -; v_gene: TRBV6-5; j_gene: TRBJ1-2; abundance: -; CDR3nt: TGTGCCAGCAGTTACTCGTCGGGGGGGTCGGGCTATGGCTACACCTTC; CDR3aa: CASSYSSGGSGYGYTF
d_gene: TRBD1; v_gene: TRBV5-6; j_gene: TRBJ2-3; abundance: -; CDR3nt: TGTGCCAGCAACCCGACAGGGCGAGGGACAGATACGCAGTATTTT; CDR3aa: CASNPTGRGTDTQYF
d_gene: -; v_gene: TRBV19; j_gene: TRBJ1-2; abundance: -; CDR3nt: TGTGCCAGTAGTTACGGGACACAGTATGGCTACACCTTC; CDR3aa: CASSYGTQYGYTF
d_gene: -; v_gene: TRBV11-2; j_gene: TRBJ2-7; abundance: -; CDR3nt: TGTGCCAGCAGCTTGGGGCTAGTGGGCTACGAGCAGTACTTC; CDR3aa: CASSLGLVGYEQYF
d_gene: TRBD1; v_gene: TRBV5-1; j_gene: TRBJ2-7; abundance: -; CDR3nt: TGCGCCAGCAGCTTGGGCGGGACAGGGCCCTACGAGCAGTACTTC; CDR3aa: CASSLGGTGPYEQYF
d_gene: TRBD1; v_gene: TRBV5-1; j_gene: TRBJ1-1; abundance: -; CDR3nt: TGCGCCAGCAGCTACGGACAGGGGGCGCGAGGGGACACTGAAGCTTTCTTT; CDR3aa: CASSYGQGARGDTEAFF
d_gene: TRBD1; v_gene: TRBV10-1; j_gene: TRBJ1-2; abundance: -; CDR3nt: TGCGCCAGCAGTGAAGGACAGGTGAACTATGGCTACACCTTC; CDR3aa: CASSEGQVNYGYTF
d_gene: -; v_gene: TRBV2; j_gene: TRBJ2-7; abundance: -; CDR3nt: TGTGCCAGCAGTGACACGGTGAGGGCCTACGAGCAGTACTTC; CDR3aa: CASSDTVRAYEQYF
d_gene: -; v_gene: TRBV7-6; j_gene: TRBJ2-7; abundance: -; CDR3nt: TGTGCCAGCAGCTTAGTTTCTGGTCTAGCTTCGGCCTACGAGCAGTACTTC; CDR3aa: CASSLVSGLASAYEQYF
d_gene: -; v_gene: TRBV29-1; j_gene: TRBJ1-1; abundance: -; CDR3nt: TGCAGCGTTGAAGCCAGGACAGTTATGAACACTGAAGCTTTCTTT; CDR3aa: CSVEARTVMNTEAFF
d_gene: TRBD2; v_gene: TRBV5-1; j_gene: TRBJ2-1; abundance: -; CDR3nt: TGCGCCAGCAGCTTGGTCGGGAGGCGCTCCTACAATGAGCAGTTCTTC; CDR3aa: CASSLVGRRSYNEQFF
d_gene: -; v_gene: TRBV28; j_gene: TRBJ2-3; abundance: -; CDR3nt: TGTGCCAGCACCAGTTTCACAGATACGCAGTATTTT; CDR3aa: CASTSFTDTQYF
d_gene: TRBD2; v_gene: TRBV5-1; j_gene: TRBJ2-3; abundance: once; CDR3nt: TGCGCCAGCAGCTTGGGGGGGACTAGCCTTAGAAGAGATACGCAGTATTTT; CDR3aa: CASSLGGTSLRRDTQYF
d_gene: -; v_gene: TRBV18; j_gene: TRBJ1-1; abundance: -; CDR3nt: TGTGCCAGCTCCCCCGGAGTGAACACTGAAGCTTTCTTT; CDR3aa: CASSPGVNTEAFF
d_gene: -; v_gene: TRBV20-1; j_gene: TRBJ2-1; abundance: -; CDR3nt: TGCAGTGCTAGAGATCGGAATGAGCAGTTCTTC; CDR3aa: CSARDRNEQFF
d_gene: TRBD1; v_gene: TRBV27; j_gene: TRBJ1-1; abundance: -; CDR3nt: TGTGCCAGCAGTTTCGAACAGGGGGACCCAACCACTGAAGCTTTCTTT; CDR3aa: CASSFEQGDPTTEAFF
d_gene: -; v_gene: TRBV6-6; j_gene: TRBJ1-6; abundance: -; CDR3nt: TGTGCCAGCAGTTATTTGGCTCCGGGGGTGGATTCACCCCTCCACTTT; CDR3aa: CASSYLAPGVDSPLHF
d_gene: TRBD1; v_gene: TRBV5-8; j_gene: TRBJ1-5; abundance: -; CDR3nt: TGTGCCAGCAGCTTGGACCTTGCAGGGGGCCGTCATCAGCCCCAGCATTTT; CDR3aa: CASSLDLAGGRHQPQHF
d_gene: TRBD1; v_gene: TRBV5-1; j_gene: TRBJ2-7; abundance: -; CDR3nt: TGCGCCAGCAGCCTTACAGGGGGCGTCCCCTACGAGCAGTACTTC; CDR3aa: CASSLTGGVPYEQYF
d_gene: -; v_gene: TRBV10-2; j_gene: TRBJ2-2; abundance: -; CDR3nt: TGCGCCAGCAGTGTAGCGAACACCGGGGAGCTGTTTTTT; CDR3aa: CASSVANTGELFF
d_gene: -; v_gene: TRBV2; j_gene: TRBJ2-1; abundance: -; CDR3nt: TGTGCCAGCCTGGGACGAGGGGGAAATGAGCAGTTCTTC; CDR3aa: CASLGRGGNEQFF
d_gene: TRBD1; v_gene: TRBV19; j_gene: TRBJ1-4; abundance: -; CDR3nt: TGTGCCAGTAGTATCCGGGGGGACAGGCTTAATGAAAAACTGTTTTTT; CDR3aa: CASSIRGDRLNEKLFF
d_gene: -; v_gene: TRBV28; j_gene: TRBJ2-3; abundance: -; CDR3nt: TGTGCCAGCAGCTCTCCCCGACAGGCAGATACGCAGTATTTT; CDR3aa: CASSSPRQADTQYF
d_gene: -; v_gene: TRBV7-8; j_gene: TRBJ1-1; abundance: -; CDR3nt: TGTGCCAGCAGCCAAGTTACGGGGGGGATTCTACGGAACACTGAAGCTTTCTTT; CDR3aa: CASSQVTGGILRNTEAFF
d_gene: -; v_gene: TRBV29-1; j_gene: TRBJ1-1; abundance: -; CDR3nt: TGCAGCGTTGAAGAAGGAGGGAACACTGAAGCTTTCTTT; CDR3aa: CSVEEGGNTEAFF
d_gene: -; v_gene: TRBV12-1; j_gene: TRBJ2-3; abundance: -; CDR3nt: TGTGCCAGCAGCTTCTCGATTACTAGCGGGATTACAGATACGCAGTATTTT; CDR3aa: CASSFSITSGITDTQYF
d_gene: -; v_gene: TRBV19; j_gene: TRBJ2-7; abundance: once; CDR3nt: TGTGCCAGTAGTGCTCGCCGGACACCCGCCTCCTACGAGCAGTACTTC; CDR3aa: CASSARRTPASYEQYF
d_gene: TRBD2; v_gene: TRBV5-8; j_gene: TRBJ2-7; abundance: -; CDR3nt: TGTGCCAGCCGGGCGGGGGACGAGCAGTACTTC; CDR3aa: CASRAGDEQYF
d_gene: TRBD1; v_gene: TRBV2; j_gene: TRBJ1-4; abundance: -; CDR3nt: TGTGCCGCCAGACAGGGTTGGACTAATGAAAAACTGTTTTTT; CDR3aa: CAARQGWTNEKLFF
d_gene: TRBD1; v_gene: TRBV2; j_gene: TRBJ1-2; abundance: -; CDR3nt: TGTGCCAGCAGTTCCCGGGACAGAACTCATCCCTATGGCTACACCTTC; CDR3aa: CASSSRDRTHPYGYTF
d_gene: TRBD2; v_gene: TRBV9; j_gene: TRBJ2-1; abundance: -; CDR3nt: TGTGCCAGCAGTGAAATAGCGGGAGGGCATACCAATGAGCAGTTCTTC; CDR3aa: CASSEIAGGHTNEQFF
d_gene: TRBD1; v_gene: TRBV10-2; j_gene: TRBJ1-1; abundance: -; CDR3nt: TGCGCCAGCAGTGAGCAGGACAGGGGGCTAGTATGGACTGAAGCTTTCTTT; CDR3aa: CASSEQDRGLVWTEAFF
d_gene: TRBD2; v_gene: TRBV7-9; j_gene: TRBJ2-2; abundance: -; CDR3nt: TGTGCCAGCAGATCAACTAGCGGGGCGCCTTTGCTGTTTTTT; CDR3aa: CASRSTSGAPLLFF
d_gene: -; v_gene: TRBV7-9; j_gene: TRBJ2-3; abundance: -; CDR3nt: TGTGCCAGCAGCTTCTCCCAGACTGAGGGCACAGATACGCAGTATTTT; CDR3aa: CASSFSQTEGTDTQYF
d_gene: -; v_gene: TRBV21-1; j_gene: TRBJ1-5; abundance: -; CDR3nt: TGTGCCAGCAGACAACCGCTCCTAATCCGGGACAGGGATCAGCCCCAGCATTTT; CDR3aa: CASRQPLLIRDRDQPQHF
d_gene: TRBD1; v_gene: TRBV6-5; j_gene: TRBJ1-5; abundance: -; CDR3nt: TGTGCCAGCAGCAGACAGGGTGGGTTCAATCAGCCCCAGCATTTT; CDR3aa: CASSRQGGFNQPQHF
d_gene: -; v_gene: TRBV7-4; j_gene: TRBJ1-2; abundance: -; CDR3nt: TGTGCCAGCAGCCCCCGGGGGTATGGCTACACCTTC; CDR3aa: CASSPRGYGYTF
d_gene: -; v_gene: TRBV20-1; j_gene: TRBJ2-7; abundance: -; CDR3nt: TGCAGTGCTAGTGGGGAGGTCAGCTACGAGCAGTACTTC; CDR3aa: CSASGEVSYEQYF
d_gene: -; v_gene: TRBV19; j_gene: TRBJ2-3; abundance: -; CDR3nt: TGTGCCAGTAGTATCAGCGGGCGCACAGATACGCAGTATTTT; CDR3aa: CASSISGRTDTQYF
d_gene: -; v_gene: TRBV25-1; j_gene: TRBJ1-2; abundance: -; CDR3nt: TGTGCCAGCAGTGAAGGGCGCTGGAACTATGGCTACACCTTC; CDR3aa: CASSEGRWNYGYTF
d_gene: TRBD2; v_gene: TRBV5-6; j_gene: TRBJ2-2; abundance: -; CDR3nt: TGTGCCAGCAGCTTGTCTGTTAGCGGGACAAACACCGGGGAGCTGTTTTTT; CDR3aa: CASSLSVSGTNTGELFF
d_gene: -; v_gene: TRBV9; j_gene: TRBJ1-3; abundance: few; CDR3nt: TGTGCCAGCAGCGTAGGAGGCCTCGTCTCTGGAAACACCATATATTTT; CDR3aa: CASSVGGLVSGNTIYF
d_gene: TRBD1; v_gene: TRBV4-1; j_gene: TRBJ1-2; abundance: -; CDR3nt: TGCGCCAGCAGCCAAGTCACGGGGACAGGAGCTAACTATGGCTACACCTTC; CDR3aa: CASSQVTGTGANYGYTF
d_gene: -; v_gene: TRBV3-1/TRBV3-2; j_gene: TRBJ1-1; abundance: -; CDR3nt: TGTGCCAGCAGCCTCACGGCGGGGGGCACTGAAGCTTTCTTT; CDR3aa: CASSLTAGGTEAFF
d_gene: -; v_gene: TRBV5-1; j_gene: TRBJ2-6; abundance: once; CDR3nt: TGCGCCAGCAGCGTCGGGGTTTCTGGGGCCAACGTCCTGACTTTC; CDR3aa: CASSVGVSGANVLTF
d_gene: -; v_gene: TRBV6-6; j_gene: TRBJ1-1; abundance: few; CDR3nt: TGTGCCAGCACAACAGGGAGAGCGGCTGAAGCTTTCTTT; CDR3aa: CASTTGRAAEAFF